Listed here are 9 T cell receptor beta chains from one sample, sequenced in a study of T cell repertoires in ileal Crohn's disease. Here immunoSEQ multiplex PCR was the method, and the copy in TCRdb shows in-frame clones only, minus some. The data hold 6,000 to 8,500 clones, with more than 80% observed a single time. The source material was ileal tissue. Receptor source: an adult with Crohn's disease.

The sample holds one count of this clone. This sequence joins TRBV29-1 and TRBJ1-2; perhaps TRBD1 as D (6 bases). The CDR3 runs to 15 residues. V lost 4 bases to trimming and J lost 7 bases, with 22 bases between them. The V gene's germline CDR1 is SQVTM and CDR2 ANQGSEA. This CDR3 is CSVARTAATIGGYTF. In DNA form, the CDR3 reads TGCAGCGTTGCGAGGACAGCGGCCACCATAGGTGGCTACACCTTC.

The chain joins TRBV6-5 to TRBJ2-1; D ambiguous. V lost 0 bases, J lost 3 bases, and 6 bases lay in between. Germline CDR1 reads MNHEY; CDR2 reads SVGAGI. The CDR3 extends over 14 amino acids. The CDR3 DNA reads TGTGCCAGCAGTTACTCGGGCGACTACAATGAGCAGTTCTTC. This encodes CASSYSGDYNEQFF.

The chain has TRBV7-2 and TRBJ2-7; 11 positions match TRBD2. The germline V gene has CDR1 SGHTA and CDR2 FQGNSA. V lost 9 bases to trimming and J lost 5 bases; unmatched junction nucleotides: 6. The CDR3 has 13 amino acids. CDR3 nucleotides: TGTGCCAGTAGCGGGAGGGTATTCAACGAGCAGTACTTC. Protein product: CASSGRVFNEQYF.

The chain employs TRBV27 and TRBJ2-5, with TRBD1 identical over 7 bases. The closer fit of TRBJ2-7 to the DNA end suggests the J call may be wrong. Germline CDR1 is MNHEY and CDR2 is SMNVEV (reference sequence). This CDR3 region has 13 residues. The CDR3 is CASSLGDSYEQYF. CDR3 bases: TGTGCCAGCAGTTTGGGGGACAGCTACGAGCAGTACTTC.

The genes are TRBV18 and TRBJ2-1; D possibly corresponds to TRBD2 (5 bases). This CDR3 spans 14 amino acids. The V end lost 3 bases, the J end lost 7 bases, and 13 bases lay between the germline ends. Germline CDR1 reads KGHSH; CDR2 reads LQKENI. CDR3 protein: CASSPPPGLNEQFF. The CDR3 DNA is TGTGCCAGCTCACCTCCGCCGGGATTGAATGAGCAGTTCTTC.

Written as DNA, the CDR3 is TGCGCCTCCCGGACAGGGGCAGACTATGGCTACACCTTC. This encodes CASRTGADYGYTF. This chain links TRBV5-1 with TRBJ1-2; 9 bases fit TRBD1. The germline V gene has CDR1 SGHRS and CDR2 YFSETQ. This CDR3 has 13 amino acids. V shed 10 bases and J 3 bases; nucleotides not matched to a gene: 7.

J is TRBJ1-1 and V is TRBV19; the D gene is possibly TRBD1 (6 bases). The V end was cut by 5 bases, the J end by 9 bases, with 19 bases between. CDR1 and CDR2 (germline): LNHDA, SQIVND (reference sequence). The CDR3 runs to 14 residues. CDR3 coding DNA: TGTGCCAGTAGTCCGAATAGCCCCGGGACAAAAGCTTTCTTT. This encodes CASSPNSPGTKAFF. Together with reference TRBV19 and TRBJ1-1, the CDR3 gives the full variable domain: DGGITQSPKYLFRKEGQNVTLSCEQNLNHDAMYWYRQDPGQGLRLIYYSQIVNDFQKGDIAEGYSVSREKKESFPLTVTSAQKNPTAFYLCASSPNSPGTKAFFGQGTRLTVV.

This chain joins TRBV19 and TRBJ2-5; TRBD1 matches 10 bases. Germline CDR1 LNHDA, CDR2 SQIVND (reference sequence). Trimming at V came to 4 bases and at J to 4 bases, leaving 0 bases not matched to a gene. The CDR3 runs 13 residues. The chain's CDR3 is CASSRDRGETQYF. The CDR3 DNA sequence: TGTGCCAGTAGTAGGGACAGGGGAGAGACCCAGTACTTC.

V gene TRBV6-1 combines with J gene TRBJ2-4; TRBD1 matches 11 bases. This CDR3 is built from 14 residues. V shed 6 bases and J 7 bases; nucleotides not matched to a gene: 5. CDR1 is MNHNS and CDR2 is SASEGT in the germline V gene. The CDR3 sequence is CASSPGTGGNIQYF. DNA for the CDR3: TGTGCCAGCAGCCCCGGGACAGGGGGGAACATTCAGTACTTC.